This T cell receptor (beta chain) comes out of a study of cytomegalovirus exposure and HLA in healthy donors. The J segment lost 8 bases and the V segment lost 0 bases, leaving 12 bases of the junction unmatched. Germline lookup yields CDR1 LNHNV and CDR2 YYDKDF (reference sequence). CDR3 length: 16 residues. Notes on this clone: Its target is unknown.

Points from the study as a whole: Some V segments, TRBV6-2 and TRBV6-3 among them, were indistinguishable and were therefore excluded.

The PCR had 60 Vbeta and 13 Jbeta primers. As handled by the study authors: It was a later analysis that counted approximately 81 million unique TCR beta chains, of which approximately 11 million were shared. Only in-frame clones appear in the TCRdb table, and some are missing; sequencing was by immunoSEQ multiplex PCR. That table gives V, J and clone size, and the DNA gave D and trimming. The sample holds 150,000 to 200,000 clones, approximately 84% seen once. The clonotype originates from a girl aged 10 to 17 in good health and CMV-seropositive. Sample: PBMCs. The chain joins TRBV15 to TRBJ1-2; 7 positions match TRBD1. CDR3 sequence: CATSRDLWAGGEGYTF. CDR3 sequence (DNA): TGTGCCACCAGCAGAGATCTCTGGGCAGGGGGAGAGGGCTACACCTTC.